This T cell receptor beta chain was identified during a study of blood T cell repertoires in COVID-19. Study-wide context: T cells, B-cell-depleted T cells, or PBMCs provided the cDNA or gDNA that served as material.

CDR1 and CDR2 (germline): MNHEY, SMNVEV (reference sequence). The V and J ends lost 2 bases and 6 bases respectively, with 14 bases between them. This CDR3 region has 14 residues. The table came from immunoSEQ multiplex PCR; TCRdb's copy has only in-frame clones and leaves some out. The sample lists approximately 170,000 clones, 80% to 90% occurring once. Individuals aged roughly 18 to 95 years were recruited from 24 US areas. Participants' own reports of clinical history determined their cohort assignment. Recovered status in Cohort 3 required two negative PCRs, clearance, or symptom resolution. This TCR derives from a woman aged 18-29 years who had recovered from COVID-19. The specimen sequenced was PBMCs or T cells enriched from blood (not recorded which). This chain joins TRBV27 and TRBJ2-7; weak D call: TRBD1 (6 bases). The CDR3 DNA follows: TGTGCCAGCAGTTTAAGGGCAGGGGAATCCGAGCAGTACTTC. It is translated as CASSLRAGESEQYF.